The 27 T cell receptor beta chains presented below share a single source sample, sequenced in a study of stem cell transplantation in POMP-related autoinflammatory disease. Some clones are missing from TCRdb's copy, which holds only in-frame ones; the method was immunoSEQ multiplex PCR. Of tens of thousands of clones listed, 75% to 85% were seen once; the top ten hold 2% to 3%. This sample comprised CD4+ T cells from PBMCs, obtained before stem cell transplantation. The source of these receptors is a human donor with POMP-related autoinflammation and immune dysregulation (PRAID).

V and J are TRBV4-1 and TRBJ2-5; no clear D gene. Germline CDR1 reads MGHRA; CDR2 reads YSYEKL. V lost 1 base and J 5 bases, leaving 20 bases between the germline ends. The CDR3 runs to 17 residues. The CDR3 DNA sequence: TGCGCCAGCAGCCAAGGCGAAAGAAGAAAACCATGGGAGACCCAGTACTTC. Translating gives CASSQGERRKPWETQYF.

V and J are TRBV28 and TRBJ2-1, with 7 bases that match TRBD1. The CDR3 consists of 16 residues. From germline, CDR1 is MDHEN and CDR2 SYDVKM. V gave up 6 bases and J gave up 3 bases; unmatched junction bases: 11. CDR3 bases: TGTGCCAGCAGACCTCCGCCGGGACAGCACTACAATGAGCAGTTCTTC. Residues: CASRPPPGQHYNEQFF.

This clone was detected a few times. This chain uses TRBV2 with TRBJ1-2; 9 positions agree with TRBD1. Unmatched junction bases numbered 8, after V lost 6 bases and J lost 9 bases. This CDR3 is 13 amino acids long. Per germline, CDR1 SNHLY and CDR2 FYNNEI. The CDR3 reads CASSGDREASYTF. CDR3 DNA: TGTGCCAGCAGCGGGGACAGGGAAGCTAGCTACACCTTC.

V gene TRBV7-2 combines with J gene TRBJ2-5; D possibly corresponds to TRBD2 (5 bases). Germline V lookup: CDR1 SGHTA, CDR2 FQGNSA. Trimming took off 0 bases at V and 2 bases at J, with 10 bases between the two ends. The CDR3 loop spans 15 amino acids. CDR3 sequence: CASSLARVLQETQYF. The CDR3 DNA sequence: TGTGCCAGCAGCTTAGCGCGGGTGCTTCAAGAGACCCAGTACTTC.

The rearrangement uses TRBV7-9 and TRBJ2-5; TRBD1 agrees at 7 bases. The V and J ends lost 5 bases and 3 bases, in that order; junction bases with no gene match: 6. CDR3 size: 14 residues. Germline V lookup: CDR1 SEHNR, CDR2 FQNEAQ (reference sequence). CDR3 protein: CASSPDRVEETQYF. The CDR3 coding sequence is TGTGCCAGCAGCCCTGACAGGGTTGAAGAGACCCAGTACTTC.

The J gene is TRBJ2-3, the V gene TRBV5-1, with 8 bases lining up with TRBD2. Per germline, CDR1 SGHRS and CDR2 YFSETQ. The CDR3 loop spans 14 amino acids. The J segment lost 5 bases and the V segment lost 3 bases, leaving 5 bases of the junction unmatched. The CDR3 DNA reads TGCGCCAGCAGCTCAAGCGGGGGAATAGATACGCAGTATTTT. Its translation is CASSSSGGIDTQYF.

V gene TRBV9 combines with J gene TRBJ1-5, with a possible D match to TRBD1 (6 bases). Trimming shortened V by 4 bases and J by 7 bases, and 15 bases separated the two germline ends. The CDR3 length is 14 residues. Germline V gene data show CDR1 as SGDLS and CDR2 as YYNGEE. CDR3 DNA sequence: TGTGCCAGCAGCAGAACAGGGTTTGGGCAGCCCCAGCATTTT. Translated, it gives CASSRTGFGQPQHF.

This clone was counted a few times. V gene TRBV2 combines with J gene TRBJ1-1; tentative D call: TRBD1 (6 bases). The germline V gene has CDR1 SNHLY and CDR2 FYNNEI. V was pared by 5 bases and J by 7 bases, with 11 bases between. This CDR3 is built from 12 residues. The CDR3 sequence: CASSSDSGEAFF. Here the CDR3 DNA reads TGTGCCAGCAGTTCGGACAGCGGTGAAGCTTTCTTT.

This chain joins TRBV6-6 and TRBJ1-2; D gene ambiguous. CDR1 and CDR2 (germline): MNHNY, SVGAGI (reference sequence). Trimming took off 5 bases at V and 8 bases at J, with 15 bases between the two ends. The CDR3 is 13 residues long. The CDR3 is CASSNYRESGYTF. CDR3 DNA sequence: TGTGCCAGCAGTAACTACCGGGAGAGCGGCTACACCTTC.

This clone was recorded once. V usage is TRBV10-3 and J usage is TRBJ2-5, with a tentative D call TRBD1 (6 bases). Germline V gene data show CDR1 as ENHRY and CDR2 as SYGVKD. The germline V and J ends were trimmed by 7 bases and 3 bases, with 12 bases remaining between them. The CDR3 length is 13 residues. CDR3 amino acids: CAITTGREETQYF. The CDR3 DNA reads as TGTGCCATCACCACAGGGCGGGAAGAGACCCAGTACTTC.

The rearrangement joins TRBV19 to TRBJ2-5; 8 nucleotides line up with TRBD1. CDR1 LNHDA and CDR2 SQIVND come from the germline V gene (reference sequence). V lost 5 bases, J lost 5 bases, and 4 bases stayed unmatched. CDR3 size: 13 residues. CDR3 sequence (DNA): TGTGCCAGTAGTGCGGACAGGGCGGAGACCCAGTACTTC. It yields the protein CASSADRAETQYF.

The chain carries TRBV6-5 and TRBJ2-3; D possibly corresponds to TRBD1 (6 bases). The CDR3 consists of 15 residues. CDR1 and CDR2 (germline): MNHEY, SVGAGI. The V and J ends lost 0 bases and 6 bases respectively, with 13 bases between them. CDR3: CASSYSWARGDTQYF. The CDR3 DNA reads TGTGCCAGCAGTTACTCGTGGGCCAGGGGTGATACGCAGTATTTT.

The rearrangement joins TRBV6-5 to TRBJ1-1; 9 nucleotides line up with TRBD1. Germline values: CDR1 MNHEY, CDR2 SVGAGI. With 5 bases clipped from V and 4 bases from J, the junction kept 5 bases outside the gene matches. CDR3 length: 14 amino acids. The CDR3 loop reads CASSPGTGSTEAFF. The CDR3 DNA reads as TGTGCCAGCAGTCCCGGGACAGGGTCCACTGAAGCTTTCTTT.

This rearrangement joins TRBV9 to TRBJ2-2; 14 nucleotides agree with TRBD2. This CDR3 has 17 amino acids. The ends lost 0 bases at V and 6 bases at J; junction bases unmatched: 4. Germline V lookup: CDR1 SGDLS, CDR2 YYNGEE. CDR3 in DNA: TGTGCCAGCAGCGTAGGGGCGGGACTAGCGGGAGCCGGGGAGCTGTTTTTT. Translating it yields CASSVGAGLAGAGELFF.

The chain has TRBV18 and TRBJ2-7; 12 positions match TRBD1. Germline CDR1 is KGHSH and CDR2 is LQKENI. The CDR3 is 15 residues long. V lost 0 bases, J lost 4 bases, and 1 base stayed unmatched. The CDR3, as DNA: TGTGCCAGCTCACCACCGGGACAGGGGGCGTACGAGCAGTACTTC. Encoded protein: CASSPPGQGAYEQYF.

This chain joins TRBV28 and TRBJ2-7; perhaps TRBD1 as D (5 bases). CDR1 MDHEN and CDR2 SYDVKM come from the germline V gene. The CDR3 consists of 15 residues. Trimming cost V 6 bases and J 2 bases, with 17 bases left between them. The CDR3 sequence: CASSPLQGATYEQYF. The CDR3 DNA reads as TGTGCCAGCAGCCCCCTGCAGGGTGCTACCTACGAGCAGTACTTC.

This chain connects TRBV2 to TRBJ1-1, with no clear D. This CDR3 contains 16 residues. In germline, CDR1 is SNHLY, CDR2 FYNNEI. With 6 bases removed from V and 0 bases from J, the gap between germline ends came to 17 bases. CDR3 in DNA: TGTGCCAGCAGCCGGGCAAGTAACCGCATGAACACTGAAGCTTTCTTT. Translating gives CASSRASNRMNTEAFF.

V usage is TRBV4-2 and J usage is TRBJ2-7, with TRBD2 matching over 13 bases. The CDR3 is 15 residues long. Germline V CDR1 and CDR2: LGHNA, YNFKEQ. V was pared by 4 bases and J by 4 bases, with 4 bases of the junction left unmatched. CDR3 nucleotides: TGTGCCAGCAGCCTTCGGACTAGCGGGAGTTACGAGCAGTACTTC. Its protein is CASSLRTSGSYEQYF.

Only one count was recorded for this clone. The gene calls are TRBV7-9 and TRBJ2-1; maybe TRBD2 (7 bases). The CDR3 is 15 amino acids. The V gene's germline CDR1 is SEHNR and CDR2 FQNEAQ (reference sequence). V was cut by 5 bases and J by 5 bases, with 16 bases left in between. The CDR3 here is CASSPGEGVNNEQFF. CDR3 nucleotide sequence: TGTGCCAGCAGCCCGGGGGAGGGGGTTAACAATGAGCAGTTCTTC.

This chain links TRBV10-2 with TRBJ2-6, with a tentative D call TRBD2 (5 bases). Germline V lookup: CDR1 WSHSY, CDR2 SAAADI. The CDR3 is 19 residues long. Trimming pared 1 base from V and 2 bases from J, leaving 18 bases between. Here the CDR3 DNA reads TGCGCCAGCAGTGAGTTGATACACGGGATGAGCCCTGGGGCCAACGTCCTGACTTTC. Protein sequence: CASSELIHGMSPGANVLTF.

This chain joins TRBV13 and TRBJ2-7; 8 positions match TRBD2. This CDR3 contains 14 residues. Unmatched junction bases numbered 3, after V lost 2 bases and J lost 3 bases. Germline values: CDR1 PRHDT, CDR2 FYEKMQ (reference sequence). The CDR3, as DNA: TGTGCCAGCAGCTTAAGGCGGGGGGTCTACGAGCAGTACTTC. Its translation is CASSLRRGVYEQYF.

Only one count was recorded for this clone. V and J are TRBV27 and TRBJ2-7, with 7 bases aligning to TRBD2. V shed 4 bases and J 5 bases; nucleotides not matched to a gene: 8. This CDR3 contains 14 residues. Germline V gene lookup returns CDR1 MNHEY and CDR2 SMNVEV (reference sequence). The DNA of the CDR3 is TGTGCCAGCAGTTGGGCAGCGGGGACCCACGAGCAGTACTTC. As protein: CASSWAAGTHEQYF.

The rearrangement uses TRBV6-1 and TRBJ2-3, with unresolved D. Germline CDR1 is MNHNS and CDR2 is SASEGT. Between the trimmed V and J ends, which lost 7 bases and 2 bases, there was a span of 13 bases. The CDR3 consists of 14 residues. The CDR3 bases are TGTGCCAGCACCCCAAAACCTTCCACAGATACGCAGTATTTT. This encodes CASTPKPSTDTQYF.

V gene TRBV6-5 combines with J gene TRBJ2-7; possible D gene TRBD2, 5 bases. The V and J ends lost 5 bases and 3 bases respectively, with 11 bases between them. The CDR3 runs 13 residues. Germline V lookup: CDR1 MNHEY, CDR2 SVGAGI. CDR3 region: CASSLRGNYEQYF. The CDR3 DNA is TGTGCCAGCAGTCTTCGGGGTAACTACGAGCAGTACTTC.

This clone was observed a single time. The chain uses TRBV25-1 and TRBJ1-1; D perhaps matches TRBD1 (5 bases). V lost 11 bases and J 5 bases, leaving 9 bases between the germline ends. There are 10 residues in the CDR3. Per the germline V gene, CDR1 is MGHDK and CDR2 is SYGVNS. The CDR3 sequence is CASKGTEAFF. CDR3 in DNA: TGTGCCTCCAAGGGGACTGAAGCTTTCTTT.

The CDR3 is CASSLGPGGSTDTQYF. CDR3 DNA: TGTGCCAGCAGCTTAGGTCCGGGGGGGAGCACAGATACGCAGTATTTT. The rearrangement uses TRBV7-9 and TRBJ2-3; TRBD2 matches at 8 bases. The CDR3 spans 16 residues. V shed 1 base, J shed 0 bases, and the junction held 3 bases outside the gene matches. Germline CDR1 reads SEHNR; CDR2 reads FQNEAQ (reference sequence).

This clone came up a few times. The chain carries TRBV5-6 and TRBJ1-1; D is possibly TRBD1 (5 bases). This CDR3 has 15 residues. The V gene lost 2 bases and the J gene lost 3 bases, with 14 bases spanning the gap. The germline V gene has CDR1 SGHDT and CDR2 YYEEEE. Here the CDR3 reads CASSLGGAGDTEAFF. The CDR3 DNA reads TGTGCCAGCAGCTTAGGCGGGGCGGGGGACACTGAAGCTTTCTTT.